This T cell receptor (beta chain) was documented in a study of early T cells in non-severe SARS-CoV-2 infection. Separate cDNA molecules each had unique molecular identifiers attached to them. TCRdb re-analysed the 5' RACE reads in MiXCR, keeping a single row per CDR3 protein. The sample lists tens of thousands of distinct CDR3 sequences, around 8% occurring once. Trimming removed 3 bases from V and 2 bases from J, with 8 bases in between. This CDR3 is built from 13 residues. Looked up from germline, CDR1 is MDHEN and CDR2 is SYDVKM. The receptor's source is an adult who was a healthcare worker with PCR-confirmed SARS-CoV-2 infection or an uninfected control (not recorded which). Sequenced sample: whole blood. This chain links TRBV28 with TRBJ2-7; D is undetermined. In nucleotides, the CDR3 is TGTGCCAGCAGTTTTTTTGGAGCCTACGAGCAGTACTTC. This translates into CASSFFGAYEQYF.